The rows below give T cell receptor beta chains drawn from one sample of a study of OX40 agonist ivuxolimab in advanced cancers. Profiling relied on immunoSEQ multiplex PCR, and the TCRdb table lists in-frame clones only, not all of them. The sample contains approximately 120,000 clones, roughly 92% of which appear only once. The material sequenced was CD4+ or CD8+ T cells sorted from blood, taken in a trial of the OX40 agonist ivuxolimab. The receptors come from an adult with an advanced solid tumor such as melanoma, head and neck, liver or kidney cancer. Each CDR3 is given with its conserved first and last residue. Each record gives: V gene, clone size, J gene, D gene, CDR3 protein, CDR3 DNA. A D gene is named only where the DNA matches it firmly. Not all rows give a size; the values are once, few, many and, for expanded clones, a class.

>TRBV19|once|TRBJ2-7|-
CASSIIPGGTGTEQYF
TGTGCCAGTAGTATTATCCCCGGGGGCACCGGGACCGAGCAGTACTTC
>TRBV2|-|TRBJ2-1|TRBD2
CASIRGSSYNEQFF
TGTGCCAGCATCCGCGGGAGCTCCTACAATGAGCAGTTCTTC
>TRBV28|once|TRBJ1-5|-
CASIPGGTAPNQPQHF
TGTGCCAGCATCCCGGGGGGGACGGCGCCAAATCAGCCCCAGCATTTT
>TRBV19|-|TRBJ2-1|TRBD2
CASSTKGLAGGRNEQFF
TGTGCCAGTAGTACAAAGGGTCTAGCGGGAGGGCGGAATGAGCAGTTCTTC
>TRBV2|-|TRBJ2-2|-
CASNVASGELFF
TGTGCCAGCAATGTAGCCTCCGGGGAGCTGTTTTTT
>TRBV6-6|-|TRBJ2-3|-
CASRNAQGGDTQYF
TGTGCCAGCAGGAACGCCCAGGGAGGAGATACGCAGTATTTT
>TRBV18|-|TRBJ1-2|-
CASSRGSGGVFGYTF
TGTGCCAGCTCACGTGGGAGTGGGGGAGTCTTCGGCTACACCTTC
>TRBV11-2|-|TRBJ2-7|-
CASSTIYEQYF
TGTGCCAGCAGCACGATCTACGAGCAGTACTTC
>TRBV9|-|TRBJ1-5|TRBD1
CASSPGGERNQPQHF
TGTGCCAGCAGCCCAGGGGGGGAAAGGAATCAGCCCCAGCATTTT
>TRBV27|-|TRBJ2-6|TRBD2
CATTVSGSASGANVLTF
TGTGCCACCACGGTTAGCGGGAGTGCCTCTGGGGCCAACGTCCTGACTTTC
>TRBV6-4|-|TRBJ2-7|TRBD2
CASSDSLGTSVSYEQYF
TGTGCCAGCAGTGACTCCCTCGGGACTAGCGTCTCCTACGAGCAGTACTTC
>TRBV5-1|-|TRBJ2-3|-
CASSLLPGTDTQYF
TGCGCCAGCAGCTTGCTCCCAGGCACAGATACGCAGTATTTT
>TRBV18|-|TRBJ2-5|-
CASSPPQGVETQYF
TGTGCCAGCTCACCACCACAGGGTGTAGAGACCCAGTACTTC
>TRBV28|-|TRBJ1-1|-
CASSLQNTEAFF
TGTGCCAGCAGTTTGCAGAACACTGAAGCTTTCTTT
>TRBV7-3|-|TRBJ2-2|TRBD2
CASSLEASGNTGELFF
TGTGCCAGCAGCTTAGAGGCTAGCGGGAACACCGGGGAGCTGTTTTTT
>TRBV27|-|TRBJ1-5|-
CASSFVGTSNQPQHF
TGTGCCAGCAGTTTCGTCGGGACAAGCAATCAGCCCCAGCATTTT
>TRBV5-6|-|TRBJ2-7|-
CASSAGDYRGEQYF
TGTGCCAGCAGTGCCGGGGATTACAGAGGCGAGCAGTACTTC
>TRBV12-5|-|TRBJ1-2|TRBD1
CASGTGQGNNGYTF
TGTGCTAGTGGTACCGGACAGGGAAATAATGGCTACACCTTC
>TRBV2|-|TRBJ2-7|-
CASSTGYSSYEQYF
TGTGCCAGCAGTACAGGATACAGCTCCTACGAGCAGTACTTC
>TRBV30|-|TRBJ1-2|-
CAWSVGGSYGYTF
TGTGCCTGGAGTGTGGGGGGATCGTATGGCTACACCTTC
>TRBV30|once|TRBJ1-5|-
CAWRQSGGGSQHF
TGTGCCTGGAGACAGTCTGGTGGGGGATCCCAGCATTTT
>TRBV5-1|-|TRBJ1-4|-
CASSFDSPPTNEKLFF
TGCGCCAGCAGCTTCGACAGTCCGCCAACTAATGAAAAACTGTTTTTT
>TRBV14|-|TRBJ1-1|-
CASSQKYIAFF
TGTGCCAGCAGCCAAAAGTATATAGCTTTCTTT
>TRBV7-9|once|TRBJ2-2|TRBD2
CASRRTSGSPGELFF
TGTGCCAGCAGACGGACTAGCGGTAGTCCCGGGGAGCTGTTTTTT
>TRBV5-5|-|TRBJ1-3|-
CASSVQGNTIYF
TGTGCCAGCAGCGTCCAAGGAAACACCATATATTTT
>TRBV21-1|once|TRBJ1-2|-
CASSKLACSSDRGVGYTF
TGTGCCAGCAGCAAGTTGGCCTGCTCTTCGGACAGGGGGGTTGGCTACACCTTC
>TRBV28|-|TRBJ1-1|-
CASSTGSGYTEAFF
TGTGCCAGCAGTACAGGGTCGGGGTACACTGAAGCTTTCTTT
>TRBV6-5|-|TRBJ2-4|TRBD2
CASSLPGLAGIQYF
TGTGCCAGTTCGCTACCTGGACTAGCCGGCATTCAGTACTTC
>TRBV9|-|TRBJ2-1|-
CASSVAGLNNEQFF
TGTGCCAGCAGCGTAGCCGGACTCAACAATGAGCAGTTCTTC
>TRBV7-2|-|TRBJ1-3|-
CASRESSGNTIYF
TGTGCCAGCAGGGAGAGCTCTGGAAACACCATATATTTT
>TRBV21-1|once|TRBJ1-6|-
CASHSLGGTPYNSPLHF
TGTGCCAGCCACTCTTTAGGGGGAACCCCCTATAATTCACCCCTCCACTTT
>TRBV19|-|TRBJ2-7|-
CASGDVGSVSYEQYF
TGTGCCAGTGGCGATGTAGGTAGCGTCTCCTACGAGCAGTACTTC
>TRBV7-8|once|TRBJ2-1|-
CASSLVTHKEQFF
TGTGCCAGCAGCTTAGTAACCCACAAGGAGCAGTTCTTC
>TRBV9|-|TRBJ1-2|-
CASSVEGTRRDGYTF
TGTGCCAGCAGCGTAGAGGGAACGCGACGGGATGGCTACACCTTC
>TRBV5-1|-|TRBJ2-1|-
CASSDTRLIEQFF
TGCGCCAGCAGCGATACTAGGCTCATTGAGCAGTTCTTC
>TRBV2|-|TRBJ1-5|TRBD1
CASRGPGTGKNQPQHF
TGTGCCAGCAGAGGACCCGGGACAGGGAAGAATCAGCCCCAGCATTTT
>TRBV9|-|TRBJ2-1|-
CASSVEQGSYNEQFF
TGTGCCAGCAGCGTAGAACAGGGATCCTACAATGAGCAGTTCTTC
>TRBV6-6|-|TRBJ2-7|TRBD1
CASRRQGASYEQYF
TGTGCCAGCAGGCGACAGGGGGCTTCCTACGAGCAGTACTTC
>TRBV9|-|TRBJ2-2|-
CASSVAGGNTGELFF
TGTGCCAGCAGCGTAGCTGGGGGGAACACCGGGGAGCTGTTTTTT
>TRBV25-1|-|TRBJ1-1|-
CASSERLGVGTEAFF
TGTGCCAGCAGTGAACGCCTGGGGGTGGGCACTGAAGCTTTCTTT
>TRBV9|-|TRBJ1-5|-
CASSVGIGNDQPQHF
TGTGCCAGCAGCGTGGGCATAGGGAACGATCAGCCCCAGCATTTT
>TRBV4-1|-|TRBJ2-3|TRBD2
CASSQDGGRAGDTQYF
TGCGCCAGCAGCCAAGATGGCGGGAGGGCCGGAGATACGCAGTATTTT
>TRBV19|once|TRBJ2-7|TRBD2
CASSLTSGASYEQYF
TGTGCCAGTAGTCTAACTAGCGGGGCCTCCTACGAGCAGTACTTC
>TRBV6-6|-|TRBJ2-1|TRBD1
CASREQGYNEQFF
TGTGCCAGCAGGGAACAGGGGTACAATGAGCAGTTCTTC
>TRBV5-8|-|TRBJ2-5|TRBD1
CASSAEDRGYQETQYF
TGTGCCAGCAGCGCCGAGGACAGGGGGTATCAAGAGACCCAGTACTTC
>TRBV2|-|TRBJ2-3|TRBD1
CASSRDRGNTQYF
TGTGCCAGCAGTCGGGACAGGGGAAATACGCAGTATTTT
>TRBV14|-|TRBJ2-4|-
CASSHIRDSWGIQYF
TGTGCCAGCAGCCACATTCGGGACTCCTGGGGCATTCAGTACTTC
>TRBV18|-|TRBJ1-5|-
CASSPRALQPQHF
TGTGCCAGCTCACCTCGAGCTTTGCAGCCCCAGCATTTT
>TRBV5-4|-|TRBJ2-5|TRBD2
CASSLGLAGNWYQETQYF
TGTGCCAGCAGCTTAGGGCTAGCGGGCAATTGGTACCAAGAGACCCAGTACTTC
>TRBV5-1|-|TRBJ2-3|-
CASSSGADTQYF
TGCGCCAGCAGCTCAGGAGCAGATACGCAGTATTTT